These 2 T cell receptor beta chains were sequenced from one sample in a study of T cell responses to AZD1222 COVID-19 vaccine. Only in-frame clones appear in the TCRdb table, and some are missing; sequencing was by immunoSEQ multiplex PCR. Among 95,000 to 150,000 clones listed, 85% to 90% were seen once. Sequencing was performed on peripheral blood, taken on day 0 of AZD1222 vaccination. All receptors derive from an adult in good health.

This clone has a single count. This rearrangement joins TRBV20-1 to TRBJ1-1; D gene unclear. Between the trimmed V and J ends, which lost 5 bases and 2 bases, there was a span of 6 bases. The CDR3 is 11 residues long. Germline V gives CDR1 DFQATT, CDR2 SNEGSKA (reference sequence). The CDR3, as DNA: TGCAGTGCTCCCGTAAACACTGAAGCTTTCTTT. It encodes CSAPVNTEAFF.

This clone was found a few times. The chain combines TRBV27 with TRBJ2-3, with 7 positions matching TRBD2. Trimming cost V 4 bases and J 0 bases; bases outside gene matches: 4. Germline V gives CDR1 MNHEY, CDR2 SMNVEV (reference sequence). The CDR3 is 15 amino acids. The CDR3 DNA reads TGTGCCAGCAGTTACCTAGCGGCTAGCACAGATACGCAGTATTTT. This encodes CASSYLAASTDTQYF.